These T cell receptor beta chains were read from a single sample in a study of early T cells in non-severe SARS-CoV-2 infection. From the 5' RACE reads, TCRdb called clonotypes with MiXCR, one entry per CDR3 protein. This table has approximately 50,000 distinct CDR3 sequences, more than 10% appearing once. Sequencing used whole blood, obtained at baseline. All receptors come from an adult who was a healthcare worker with PCR-confirmed SARS-CoV-2 infection or an uninfected control (not recorded which). The CDR3 runs from the conserved cysteine through the conserved F or W.

>TRBJ1-4|TRBV7-8
CASSLEREKLFF
>TRBJ2-3|TRBV3-1
CASSRRGTSGSTDTQYF
>TRBJ2-6|TRBV20-1
CSAPPPGRSGANVLTF
>TRBJ1-1|TRBV7-9
CASSPRALGDTEAFF
>TRBJ2-1|TRBV7-2
CASSLAWVEQFF
>TRBJ2-7|TRBV7-9
CASSEAVKAYEQYF
>TRBJ2-5|TRBV7-6
CASSPEGGGQETQYF
>TRBJ2-1|TRBV28
CASSRDFSGSSFEQFF
>TRBJ1-3|TRBV28
CASTVTGRGNTIYF
>TRBJ2-3|TRBV7-2
CASSTTSGRAVNTQYF
>TRBJ2-7|TRBV20-1
CSARGRGTGMDEQYF
>TRBJ1-5|TRBV12-3/TRBV12-4
CASSSRGLYSNQPQHF
>TRBJ2-7|TRBV12-3/TRBV12-4
CASSLSGVGRPYEQYF
>TRBJ2-1|TRBV5-6
CASSFPIDVRGNEQFF
>TRBJ1-6|TRBV20-1
CSARPPGTDYNSPLHF
>TRBJ1-2|TRBV20-1
CSANDRQDYGYTF
>TRBJ1-1|TRBV11-1
CASSLAPGISTEAFF
>TRBJ1-5|TRBV28
CASSSPGRGLQPQHF
>TRBJ2-7|TRBV4-3
CASSQDLRPRALMGYEQYF
>TRBJ1-2|TRBV20-1
CSARVRDRNRPIYGYTF
>TRBJ2-2|TRBV7-9
CASSLLAEVGELFF
>TRBJ1-1|TRBV13
CASSRLGQKLDTEAFF
>TRBJ2-1|TRBV12-5
CASGTGTSGSNEQFF
>TRBJ2-2|TRBV20-1
CSAMKGSDAGELFF
>TRBJ1-1|TRBV10-3
CAISESPTGVNTEAFF
>TRBJ2-5|TRBV2
CASRFSGRETQYF
>TRBJ2-7|TRBV20-1
CSAPRTGLDEQYF
>TRBJ2-1|TRBV3-1
CASSQLGGRFYNEQFF
>TRBJ1-1|TRBV7-9
CASSREENTEAFF
>TRBJ2-2|TRBV20-1
CSARGGIDRVKFGELFF
>TRBJ1-1|TRBV28
CASTPVDRVGTEAFF
>TRBJ2-7|TRBV7-8
CASSLVAGMRTYEQYF
>TRBJ2-5|TRBV7-2
CASSGSRVGETQYF
>TRBJ2-5|TRBV7-9
CALPGTGGPETQYF
>TRBJ2-2|TRBV7-9
CASSLHQRLLNTGELFF
>TRBJ2-7|TRBV6-6
CASTPNPYEQYF
>TRBJ2-5|TRBV28
CASSVAGQETQYF
>TRBJ1-5|TRBV12-3/TRBV12-4
CASSLRTHQPQHF
>TRBJ1-6|TRBV21-1
CASSNGIHF
>TRBJ2-7|TRBV6-4
CASSDTSEGEQYF